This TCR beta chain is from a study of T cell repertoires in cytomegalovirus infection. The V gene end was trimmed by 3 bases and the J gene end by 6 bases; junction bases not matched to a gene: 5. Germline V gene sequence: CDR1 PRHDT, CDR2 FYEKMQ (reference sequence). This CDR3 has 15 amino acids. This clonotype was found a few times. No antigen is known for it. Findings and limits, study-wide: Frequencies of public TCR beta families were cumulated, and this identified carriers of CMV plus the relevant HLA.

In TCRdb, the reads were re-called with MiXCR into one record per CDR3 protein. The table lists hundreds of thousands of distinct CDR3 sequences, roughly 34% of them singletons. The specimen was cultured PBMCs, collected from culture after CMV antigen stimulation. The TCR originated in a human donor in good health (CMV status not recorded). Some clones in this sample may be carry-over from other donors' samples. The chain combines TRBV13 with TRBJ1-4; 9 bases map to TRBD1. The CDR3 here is CASSFSGTGHEKLFF. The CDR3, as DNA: TGTGCCAGCAGCTTTTCCGGGACAGGGCATGAAAAACTGTTTTTT.